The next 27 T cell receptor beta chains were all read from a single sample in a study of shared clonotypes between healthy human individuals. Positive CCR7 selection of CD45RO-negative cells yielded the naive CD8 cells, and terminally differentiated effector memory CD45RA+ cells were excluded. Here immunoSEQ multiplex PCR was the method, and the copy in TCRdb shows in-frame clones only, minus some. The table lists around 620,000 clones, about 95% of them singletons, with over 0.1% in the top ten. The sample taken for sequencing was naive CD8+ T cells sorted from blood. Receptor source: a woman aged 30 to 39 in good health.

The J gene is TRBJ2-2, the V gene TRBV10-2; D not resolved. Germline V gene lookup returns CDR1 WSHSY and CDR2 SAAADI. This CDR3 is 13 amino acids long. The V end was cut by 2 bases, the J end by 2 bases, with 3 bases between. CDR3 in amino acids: CASSEVNTGELFF. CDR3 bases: TGCGCCAGCAGTGAGGTAAACACCGGGGAGCTGTTTTTT.

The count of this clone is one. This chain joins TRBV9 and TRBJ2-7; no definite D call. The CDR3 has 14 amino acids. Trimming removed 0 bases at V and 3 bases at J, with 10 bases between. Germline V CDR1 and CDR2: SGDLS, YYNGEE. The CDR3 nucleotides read TGTGCCAGCAGCGTAGGGGTCGGACGCTACGAGCAGTACTTC. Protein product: CASSVGVGRYEQYF.

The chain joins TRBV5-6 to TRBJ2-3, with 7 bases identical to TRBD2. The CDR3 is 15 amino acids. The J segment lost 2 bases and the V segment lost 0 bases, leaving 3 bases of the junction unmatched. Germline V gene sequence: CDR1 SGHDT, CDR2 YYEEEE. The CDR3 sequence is CASSLALAVTDTQYF. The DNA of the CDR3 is TGTGCCAGCAGCTTGGCCCTAGCGGTCACAGATACGCAGTATTTT. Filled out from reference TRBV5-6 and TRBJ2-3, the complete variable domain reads DAGVTQSPTHLIKTRGQQVTLRCSPKSGHDTVSWYQQALGQGPQFIFQYYEEEERQRGNFPDRFSGHQFPNYSSELNVNALLLGDSALYLCASSLALAVTDTQYFGPGTRLTVL.

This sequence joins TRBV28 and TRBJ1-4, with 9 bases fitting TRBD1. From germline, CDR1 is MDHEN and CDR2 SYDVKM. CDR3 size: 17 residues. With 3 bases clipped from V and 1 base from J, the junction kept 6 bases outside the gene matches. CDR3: CASSFPGQGITNEKLFF. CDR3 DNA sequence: TGTGCCAGCAGTTTCCCGGGACAGGGAATAACTAATGAAAAACTGTTTTTT.

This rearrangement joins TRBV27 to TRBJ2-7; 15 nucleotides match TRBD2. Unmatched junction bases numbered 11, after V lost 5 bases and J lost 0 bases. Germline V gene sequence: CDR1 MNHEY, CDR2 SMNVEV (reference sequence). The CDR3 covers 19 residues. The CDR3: CASSLGTSGRTFPSYEQYF. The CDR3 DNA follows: TGTGCCAGCAGTCTCGGGACTAGCGGGAGGACCTTTCCCTCCTACGAGCAGTACTTC.

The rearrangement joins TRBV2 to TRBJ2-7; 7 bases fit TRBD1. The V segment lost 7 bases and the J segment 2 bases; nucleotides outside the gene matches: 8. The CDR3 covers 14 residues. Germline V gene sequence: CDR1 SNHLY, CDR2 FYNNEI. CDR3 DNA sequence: TGTGCCAGCATCCCGGGACAGACCCCCTACGAGCAGTACTTC. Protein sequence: CASIPGQTPYEQYF.

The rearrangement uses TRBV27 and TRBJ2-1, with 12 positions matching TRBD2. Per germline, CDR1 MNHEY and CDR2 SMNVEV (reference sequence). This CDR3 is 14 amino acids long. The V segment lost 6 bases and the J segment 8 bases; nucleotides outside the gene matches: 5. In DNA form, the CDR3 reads TGTGCCAGCAGCGGACTAGCGGGATCAGATGAGCAGTTCTTC. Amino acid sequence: CASSGLAGSDEQFF.

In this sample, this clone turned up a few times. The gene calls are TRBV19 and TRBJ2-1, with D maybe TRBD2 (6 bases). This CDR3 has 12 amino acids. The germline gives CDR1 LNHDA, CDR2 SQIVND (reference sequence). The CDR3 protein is CTSGGKDNEQFF. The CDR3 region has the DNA TGTACCTCCGGCGGGAAGGACAATGAGCAGTTCTTC.

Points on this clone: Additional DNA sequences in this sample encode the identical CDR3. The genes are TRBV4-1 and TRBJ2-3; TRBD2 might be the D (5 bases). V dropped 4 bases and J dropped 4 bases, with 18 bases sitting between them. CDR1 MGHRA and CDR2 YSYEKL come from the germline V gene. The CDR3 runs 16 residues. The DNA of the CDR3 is TGCGCCAGCAGCCCGCCGACCGGGCGGGTTCCAGATACGCAGTATTTT. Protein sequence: CASSPPTGRVPDTQYF.

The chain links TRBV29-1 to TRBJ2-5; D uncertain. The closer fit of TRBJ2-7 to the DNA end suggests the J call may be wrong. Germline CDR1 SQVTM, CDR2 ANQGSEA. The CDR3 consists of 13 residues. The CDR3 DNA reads TGCAGCGTTCCCGGCGAGAGTACCTACGAGCAGTACTTC. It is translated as CSVPGESTYEQYF.

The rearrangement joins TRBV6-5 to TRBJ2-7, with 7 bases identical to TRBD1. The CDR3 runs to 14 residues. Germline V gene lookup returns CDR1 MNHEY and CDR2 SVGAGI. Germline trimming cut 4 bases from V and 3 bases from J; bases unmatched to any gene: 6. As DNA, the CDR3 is TGTGCCAGCAGTTTAGGGGGCGAGGGCTACGAGCAGTACTTC. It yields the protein CASSLGGEGYEQYF.

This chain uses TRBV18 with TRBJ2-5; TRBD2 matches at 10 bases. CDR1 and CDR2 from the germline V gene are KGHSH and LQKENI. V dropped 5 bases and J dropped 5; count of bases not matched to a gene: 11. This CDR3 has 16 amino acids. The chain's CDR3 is CASSMVSGRPTETQYF. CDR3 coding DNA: TGTGCCAGCTCAATGGTTAGCGGGAGGCCTACCGAGACCCAGTACTTC.

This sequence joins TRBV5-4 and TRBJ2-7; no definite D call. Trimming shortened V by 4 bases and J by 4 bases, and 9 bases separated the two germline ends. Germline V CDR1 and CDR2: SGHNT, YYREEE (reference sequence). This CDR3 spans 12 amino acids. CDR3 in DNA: TGTGCCAGCAGCGATTTCGGGTACGAGCAGTACTTC. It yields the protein CASSDFGYEQYF.

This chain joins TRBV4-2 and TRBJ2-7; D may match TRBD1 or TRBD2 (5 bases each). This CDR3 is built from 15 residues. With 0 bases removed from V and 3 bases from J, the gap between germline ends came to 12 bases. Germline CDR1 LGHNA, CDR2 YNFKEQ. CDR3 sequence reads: CASSQDLRDGYEQYF. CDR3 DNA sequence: TGTGCCAGCAGCCAAGATCTTCGGGACGGCTACGAGCAGTACTTC.

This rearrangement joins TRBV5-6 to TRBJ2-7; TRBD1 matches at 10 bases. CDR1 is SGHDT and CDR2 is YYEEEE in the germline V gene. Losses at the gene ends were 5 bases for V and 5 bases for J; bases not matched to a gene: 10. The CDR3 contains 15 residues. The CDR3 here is CASSSVGTGAHEQYF. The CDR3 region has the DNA TGTGCCAGCAGTTCTGTGGGGACAGGGGCCCACGAGCAGTACTTC.

For the CDR3, the DNA is TGTGCCAGCAGTCCGTTTGGGGGAGGGACCTACAATGAGCAGTTCTTC. Translating gives CASSPFGGGTYNEQFF. The V call is TRBV7-9, the J call TRBJ2-1; 7 nucleotides match TRBD2. In germline, CDR1 is SEHNR, CDR2 FQNEAQ (reference sequence). Losses at the gene ends were 6 bases for V and 2 bases for J; bases not matched to a gene: 10. The CDR3 contains 16 residues.

The CDR3 loop is CASSLTFAGTSLYNEQFF. The CDR3, as DNA: TGTGCCAGCAGCTTAACCTTTGCTGGGACTAGTCTTTACAATGAGCAGTTCTTC. The V call is TRBV7-2, the J call TRBJ2-1, with 8 bases identical to TRBD2. Germline assignment: CDR1 SGHTA and CDR2 FQGNSA. With 2 bases clipped from V and 4 bases from J, the junction kept 13 bases outside the gene matches. This CDR3 has 18 amino acids.

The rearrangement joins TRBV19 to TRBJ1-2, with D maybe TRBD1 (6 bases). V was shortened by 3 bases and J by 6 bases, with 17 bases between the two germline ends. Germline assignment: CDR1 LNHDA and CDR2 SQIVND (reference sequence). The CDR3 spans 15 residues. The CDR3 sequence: CASSIPEGGFDGYTF. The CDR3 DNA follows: TGTGCCAGTAGTATTCCCGAGGGGGGATTTGATGGCTACACCTTC.

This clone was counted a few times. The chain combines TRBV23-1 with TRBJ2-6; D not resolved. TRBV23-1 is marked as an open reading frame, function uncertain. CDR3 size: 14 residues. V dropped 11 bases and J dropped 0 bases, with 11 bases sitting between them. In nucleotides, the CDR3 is TGCGCCCCGCAGGCAGACTCTGGGGCCAACGTCCTGACTTTC. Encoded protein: CAPQADSGANVLTF.

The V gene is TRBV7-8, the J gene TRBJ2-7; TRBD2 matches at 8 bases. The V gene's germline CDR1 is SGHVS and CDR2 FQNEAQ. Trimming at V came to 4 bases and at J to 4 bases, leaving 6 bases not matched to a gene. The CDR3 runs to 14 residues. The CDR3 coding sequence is TGTGCCAGCAGCTCCAGCGGGAGAGGGTACGAGCAGTACTTC. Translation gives CASSSSGRGYEQYF.

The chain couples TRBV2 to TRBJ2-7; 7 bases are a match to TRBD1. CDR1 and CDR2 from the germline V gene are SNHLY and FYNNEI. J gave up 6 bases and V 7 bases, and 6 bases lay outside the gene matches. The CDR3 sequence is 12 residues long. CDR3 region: CASTQDRPEQYF. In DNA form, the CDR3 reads TGTGCCAGCACTCAGGACAGGCCCGAGCAGTACTTC.

This chain's CDR3 is CASSPSGRDGYTF. CDR3 DNA sequence: TGCGCCAGCAGCCCCTCAGGGAGGGATGGCTACACCTTC. This sequence joins TRBV5-1 and TRBJ1-2, with a weak D call TRBD1 (5 bases). The CDR3 loop spans 13 amino acids. V lost 4 bases and J lost 6, with 13 bases in between. Per the germline V gene, CDR1 is SGHRS and CDR2 is YFSETQ.

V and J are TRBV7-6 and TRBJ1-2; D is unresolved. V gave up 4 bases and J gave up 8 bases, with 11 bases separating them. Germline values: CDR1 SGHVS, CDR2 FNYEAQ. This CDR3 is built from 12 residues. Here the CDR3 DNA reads TGTGCCAGCAGCTCGGCGGCAGGAGGCTACACCTTC. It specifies CASSSAAGGYTF. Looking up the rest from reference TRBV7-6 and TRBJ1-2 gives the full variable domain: GAGVSQSPRYKVTKRGQDVALRCDPISGHVSLYWYRQALGQGPEFLTYFNYEAQQDKSGLPNDRFSAERPEGSISTLTIQRTEQRDSAMYRCASSSAAGGYTFGSGTRLTVV.

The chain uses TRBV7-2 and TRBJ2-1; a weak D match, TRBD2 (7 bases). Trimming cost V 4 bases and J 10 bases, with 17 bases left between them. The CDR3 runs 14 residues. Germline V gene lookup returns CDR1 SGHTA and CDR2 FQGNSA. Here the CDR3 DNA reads TGTGCCAGCAGCTCCCGGGGGGCGGGGAAGGAGCAGTTCTTC. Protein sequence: CASSSRGAGKEQFF.

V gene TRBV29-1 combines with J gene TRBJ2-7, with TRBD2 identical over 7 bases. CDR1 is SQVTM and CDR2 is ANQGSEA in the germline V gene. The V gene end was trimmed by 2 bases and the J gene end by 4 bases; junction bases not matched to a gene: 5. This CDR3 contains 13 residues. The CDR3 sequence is CSVERGGAYEQYF. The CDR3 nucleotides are TGCAGCGTTGAACGGGGAGGGGCATACGAGCAGTACTTC.

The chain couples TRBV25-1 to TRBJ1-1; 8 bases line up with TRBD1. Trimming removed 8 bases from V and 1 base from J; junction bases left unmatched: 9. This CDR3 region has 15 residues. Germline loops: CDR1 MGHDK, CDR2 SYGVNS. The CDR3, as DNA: TGTGCCAGCCTAAAAGGACAGGGCGCGAACACTGAAGCTTTCTTT. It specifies CASLKGQGANTEAFF.

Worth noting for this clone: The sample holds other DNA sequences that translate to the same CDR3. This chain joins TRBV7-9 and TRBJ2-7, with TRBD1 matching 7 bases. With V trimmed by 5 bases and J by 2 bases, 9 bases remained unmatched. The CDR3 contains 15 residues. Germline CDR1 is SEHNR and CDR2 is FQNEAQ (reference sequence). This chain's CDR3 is CASSLDRERPYEQYF. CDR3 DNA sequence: TGTGCCAGCAGCCTAGACAGGGAGAGGCCCTACGAGCAGTACTTC.